This is a list of T cell receptor beta chains from one sample in a study of cytomegalovirus exposure and HLA in healthy donors. The protocol was immunoSEQ multiplex PCR, while the TCRdb copy is restricted to in-frame clones and leaves out a portion. The table records approximately 40,000 clones, 80% to 90% of them present only once. Source material: PBMCs. These receptors originate from a woman aged 40 to 50 in good health and CMV-seropositive. The CDR3 runs from the conserved cysteine through the conserved F or W. Each record gives: V gene, D gene, CDR3 length, clone size, J gene, CDR3 protein, CDR3 DNA. A D gene is named only where the DNA matches it firmly. Size values are once, few and many counts, or a class for expanded clones, and some rows have none.

V gene: TRBV11-2
D gene: -
CDR3 length: 14
clone size: -
J gene: TRBJ1-1
CDR3 protein: CASSLGGRYTEAFF
CDR3 DNA: TGTGCCAGCAGCTTAGGTGGGAGGTACACTGAAGCTTTCTTT

V gene: TRBV6-5
D gene: -
CDR3 length: 12
clone size: -
J gene: TRBJ1-2
CDR3 protein: CASSTSIYGYTF
CDR3 DNA: TGTGCCAGCAGTACCTCTATCTATGGCTACACCTTC

V gene: TRBV5-5
D gene: TRBD1
CDR3 length: 13
clone size: -
J gene: TRBJ2-7
CDR3 protein: CASSLVSGGEQYF
CDR3 DNA: TGTGCCAGCAGCTTGGTGTCAGGGGGTGAGCAGTACTTC

V gene: TRBV19
D gene: TRBD1
CDR3 length: 14
clone size: -
J gene: TRBJ2-2
CDR3 protein: CASSRGPNTGELFF
CDR3 DNA: TGTGCCAGTAGCAGGGGGCCGAACACCGGGGAGCTGTTTTTT

V gene: TRBV7-2
D gene: TRBD1
CDR3 length: 14
clone size: -
J gene: TRBJ1-6
CDR3 protein: CASSRGTVFSPLHF
CDR3 DNA: TGTGCCAGCAGTAGGGGGACAGTCTTTTCACCCCTCCACTTT

V gene: TRBV7-9
D gene: -
CDR3 length: 13
clone size: -
J gene: TRBJ1-2
CDR3 protein: CASSLEPTDGYTF
CDR3 DNA: TGTGCCAGCAGCTTGGAGCCGACTGATGGCTACACCTTC

V gene: TRBV7-2
D gene: TRBD1
CDR3 length: 13
clone size: -
J gene: TRBJ1-5
CDR3 protein: CASSWTGVQPQHF
CDR3 DNA: TGTGCCAGCAGCTGGACAGGGGTTCAGCCCCAGCATTTT

V gene: TRBV6-6
D gene: -
CDR3 length: 11
clone size: -
J gene: TRBJ1-3
CDR3 protein: CASSHGNTIYF
CDR3 DNA: TGTGCCAGCAGTCATGGAAACACCATATATTTT

V gene: TRBV5-1
D gene: -
CDR3 length: 15
clone size: -
J gene: TRBJ2-1
CDR3 protein: CASSLGATGSNEQFF
CDR3 DNA: TGCGCCAGCAGCTTGGGGGCGACAGGTTCGAATGAGCAGTTCTTC

V gene: TRBV27
D gene: -
CDR3 length: 13
clone size: -
J gene: TRBJ1-4
CDR3 protein: CASSFQGGEKLFF
CDR3 DNA: TGTGCCAGCAGTTTCCAGGGTGGTGAAAAACTGTTTTTT

V gene: TRBV9
D gene: TRBD1
CDR3 length: 16
clone size: -
J gene: TRBJ1-6
CDR3 protein: CASSATGTGGNSPLHF
CDR3 DNA: TGTGCCAGCAGCGCCACCGGGACAGGGGGAAATTCACCCCTCCACTTT

V gene: TRBV4-3
D gene: -
CDR3 length: 16
clone size: -
J gene: TRBJ1-3
CDR3 protein: CASSRTSGVSGNTIYF
CDR3 DNA: TGCGCCAGCAGCCGAACCTCCGGGGTTTCTGGAAACACCATATATTTT

V gene: TRBV28
D gene: TRBD1
CDR3 length: 15
clone size: once
J gene: TRBJ2-7
CDR3 protein: CASRRQGGPFYEQYF
CDR3 DNA: TGTGCCAGCCGTAGACAGGGCGGACCATTCTACGAGCAGTACTTC

V gene: TRBV5-4
D gene: TRBD1
CDR3 length: 18
clone size: once
J gene: TRBJ1-1
CDR3 protein: CASSLGGTGGIKNTEAFF
CDR3 DNA: TGTGCCAGCAGCTTGGGTGGGACAGGGGGAATCAAGAACACTGAAGCTTTCTTT

V gene: TRBV5-1
D gene: -
CDR3 length: 13
clone size: once
J gene: TRBJ2-1
CDR3 protein: CASRIGGADEQFF
CDR3 DNA: TGCGCCAGCAGGATAGGGGGGGCCGATGAGCAGTTCTTC

V gene: TRBV2
D gene: -
CDR3 length: 14
clone size: few
J gene: TRBJ1-6
CDR3 protein: CASSEALGRSPLHF
CDR3 DNA: TGTGCCAGCAGTGAAGCGCTGGGGAGGTCACCCCTCCACTTT

V gene: TRBV5-1
D gene: -
CDR3 length: 14
clone size: -
J gene: TRBJ2-2
CDR3 protein: CASSLGGLAGELFF
CDR3 DNA: TGCGCCAGCAGCTTGGGAGGGCTAGCCGGGGAGCTGTTTTTT

V gene: TRBV10-3
D gene: -
CDR3 length: 15
clone size: -
J gene: TRBJ1-1
CDR3 protein: CASSELVDSNTEAFF
CDR3 DNA: TGTGCCAGCAGTGAACTCGTGGACAGCAACACTGAAGCTTTCTTT

V gene: TRBV7-7
D gene: -
CDR3 length: 14
clone size: -
J gene: TRBJ2-7
CDR3 protein: CASSPSEAAYEQYF
CDR3 DNA: TGTGCCAGCAGCCCTTCCGAGGCAGCCTACGAGCAGTACTTC

V gene: TRBV5-1
D gene: -
CDR3 length: 15
clone size: -
J gene: TRBJ1-1
CDR3 protein: CASSLVVGANTEAFF
CDR3 DNA: TGCGCCAGCAGCTTGGTTGTGGGAGCGAACACTGAAGCTTTCTTT

V gene: TRBV7-9
D gene: TRBD1
CDR3 length: 14
clone size: -
J gene: TRBJ2-1
CDR3 protein: CASSVGTAYNEQFF
CDR3 DNA: TGTGCCAGCAGCGTAGGGACAGCCTACAATGAGCAGTTCTTC

V gene: TRBV5-1
D gene: TRBD1
CDR3 length: 16
clone size: once
J gene: TRBJ1-1
CDR3 protein: CASSSPGQGARTEAFF
CDR3 DNA: TGCGCCAGCAGCTCCCCGGGACAGGGGGCCAGGACTGAAGCTTTCTTT

V gene: TRBV7-9
D gene: -
CDR3 length: 14
clone size: -
J gene: TRBJ1-6
CDR3 protein: CAGLQGSYNSPLHF
CDR3 DNA: TGTGCCGGCCTCCAGGGGTCCTATAATTCACCCCTCCACTTT